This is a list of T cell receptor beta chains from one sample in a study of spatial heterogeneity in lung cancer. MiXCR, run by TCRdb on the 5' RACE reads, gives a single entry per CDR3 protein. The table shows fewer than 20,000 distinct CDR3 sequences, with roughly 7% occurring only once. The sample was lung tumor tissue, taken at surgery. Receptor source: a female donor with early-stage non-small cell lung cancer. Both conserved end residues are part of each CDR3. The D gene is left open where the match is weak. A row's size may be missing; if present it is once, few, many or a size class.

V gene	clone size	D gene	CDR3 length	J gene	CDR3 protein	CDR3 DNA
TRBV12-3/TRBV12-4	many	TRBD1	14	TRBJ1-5	CASSLGTGRQPQHF	TGTGCCAGCAGTTTAGGGACAGGACGTCAGCCCCAGCATTTT
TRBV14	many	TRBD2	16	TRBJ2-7	CASSPLRLASSYEQYF	TGTGCCAGCAGCCCCCTCCGACTAGCAAGTTCCTACGAGCAGTACTTC
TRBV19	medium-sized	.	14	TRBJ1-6	CASSTGTENSPLHF	TGTGCCAGTAGTACCGGGACCGAGAATTCACCCCTCCACTTT
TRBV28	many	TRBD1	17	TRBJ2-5	CASSWARDSSAQETQYF	TGTGCCAGCAGTTGGGCCCGGGACAGTTCAGCCCAAGAGACCCAGTACTTC
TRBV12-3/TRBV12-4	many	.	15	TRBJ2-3	CASKFGRGRTDTQYF	TGTGCCAGCAAATTCGGGCGGGGCAGAACAGATACGCAGTATTTT
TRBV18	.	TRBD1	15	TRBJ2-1	CASSPYVGQGTEQFF	TGTGCCAGCTCACCCTATGTGGGACAGGGGACTGAGCAGTTCTTC
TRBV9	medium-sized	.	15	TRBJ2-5	CASSVDGRPQETQYF	TGTGCCAGCAGCGTAGATGGACGGCCCCAAGAGACCCAGTACTTC
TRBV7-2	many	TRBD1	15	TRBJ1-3	CASSFRQGSGNTIYF	TGTGCCAGCAGCTTTCGACAGGGAAGCGGAAACACCATATATTTT
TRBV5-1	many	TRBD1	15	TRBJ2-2	CASSSGTGLTGELFF	TGCGCCAGCAGCTCCGGGACAGGTCTAACCGGGGAGCTGTTTTTT
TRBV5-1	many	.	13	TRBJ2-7	CASSMTGPYEQYF	TGCGCCAGCAGCATGACAGGTCCCTACGAGCAGTACTTC
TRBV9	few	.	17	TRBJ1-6	CASSGGSSWVVNSPLHF	TGTGCCAGCAGCGGGGGGTCCTCCTGGGTTGTGAATTCACCCCTCCACTTT
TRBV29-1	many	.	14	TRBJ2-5	CSVEWRRDQETQYF	TGCAGCGTTGAGTGGAGGAGGGACCAAGAGACCCAGTACTTC
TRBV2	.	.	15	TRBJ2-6	CASTKENSGANVLTF	TGTGCCAGCACCAAAGAGAACTCTGGGGCCAACGTCCTGACTTTC
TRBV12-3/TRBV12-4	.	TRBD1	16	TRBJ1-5	CASRDQGALRNQPQHF	TGTGCCAGCAGAGATCAGGGGGCTCTTCGCAATCAGCCCCAGCATTTT
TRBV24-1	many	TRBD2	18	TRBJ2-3	CATSDFKLLARTTDTQYF	TGTGCCACCAGTGATTTTAAGCTACTAGCGCGGACCACCGATACGCAGTATTTT
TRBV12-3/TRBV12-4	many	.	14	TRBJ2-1	CATSAGAYSNEQFF	TGTGCCACCTCGGCGGGGGCCTACTCCAATGAGCAGTTCTTC
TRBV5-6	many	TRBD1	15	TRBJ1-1	CASSWGTGDNTEAFF	TGTGCCAGCAGCTGGGGGACAGGAGACAACACTGAAGCTTTCTTT
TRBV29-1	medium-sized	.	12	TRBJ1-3	CSVALPGNTIYF	TGCAGCGTTGCGCTCCCTGGAAACACCATATATTTT
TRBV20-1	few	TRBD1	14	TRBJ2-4	CSASSTGVGNIQYF	TGCAGTGCTAGCAGCACAGGGGTTGGAAACATTCAGTACTTC
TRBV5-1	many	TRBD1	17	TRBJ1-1	CASSLGAGQGSNTEAFF	TGCGCCAGCAGCTTGGGAGCGGGACAGGGATCGAACACTGAAGCTTTCTTT
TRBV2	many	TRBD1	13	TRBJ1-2	CASKRDRGDGYTF	TGTGCCAGCAAGCGGGACAGGGGGGATGGCTACACCTTC
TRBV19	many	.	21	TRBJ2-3	CASSMYKKLWGPFPSTDTQYF	TGTGCCAGTAGTATGTATAAGAAGTTGTGGGGGCCTTTTCCTAGCACAGATACGCAGTATTTT
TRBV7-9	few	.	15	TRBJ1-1	CASSLAPQGRTEAFF	TGTGCCAGCAGCCTTGCCCCACAGGGAAGGACTGAAGCTTTCTTT
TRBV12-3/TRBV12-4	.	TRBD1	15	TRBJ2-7	CASSRDRASSYEQYF	TGTGCCAGCAGCAGGGACAGGGCTAGCTCCTACGAGCAGTACTTC
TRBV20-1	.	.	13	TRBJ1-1	CSGLIGRGGEAFF	TGCAGTGGGCTGATAGGGAGGGGAGGTGAAGCTTTCTTT
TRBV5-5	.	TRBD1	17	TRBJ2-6	CASIPGQVVTGANVLTF	TGTGCCAGCATCCCCGGACAGGTTGTGACTGGGGCCAACGTCCTGACTTTC
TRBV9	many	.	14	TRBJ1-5	CASSATGGGEPQHF	TGTGCCAGCAGCGCCACGGGAGGCGGAGAGCCCCAGCATTTT
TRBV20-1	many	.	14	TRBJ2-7	CSARGAQGSYEQYF	TGCAGTGCTAGAGGGGCCCAGGGCTCCTACGAGCAGTACTTC
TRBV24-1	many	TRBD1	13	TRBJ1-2	CATEGTGGLGYTF	TGTGCCACAGAAGGGACAGGGGGCTTGGGCTACACCTTC
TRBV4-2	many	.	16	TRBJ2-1	CASSQDFLAPLNEQFF	TGTGCCAGCAGCCAAGATTTCCTAGCTCCCCTTAATGAGCAGTTCTTC
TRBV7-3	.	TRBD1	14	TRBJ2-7	CASRSKGARGEQYF	TGTGCCAGCAGATCTAAGGGGGCCCGAGGGGAGCAGTACTTC
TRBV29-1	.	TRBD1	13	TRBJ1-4	CSVTTGVREKLFF	TGCAGCGTGACGACAGGGGTCCGTGAAAAACTGTTTTTT
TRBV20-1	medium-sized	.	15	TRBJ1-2	CSARYWGRTNYGYTF	TGCAGTGCTAGGTATTGGGGCAGGACTAACTATGGCTACACCTTC
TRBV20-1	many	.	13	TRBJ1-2	CSARAGTDYGYTF	TGCAGTGCTAGGGCTGGGACCGATTATGGCTACACCTTC
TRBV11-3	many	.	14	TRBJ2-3	CASSRGATDGTQYF	TGTGCCAGCAGTCGAGGGGCCACAGATGGTACGCAGTATTTT
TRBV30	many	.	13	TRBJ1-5	CAWSPGLQQPQHF	TGTGCCTGGAGTCCAGGACTTCAACAGCCCCAGCATTTT
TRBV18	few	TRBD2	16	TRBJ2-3	CASSPPAGASTDTQYF	TGTGCCAGCTCACCCCCAGCGGGGGCAAGCACAGATACGCAGTATTTT
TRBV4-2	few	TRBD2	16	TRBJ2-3	CASSHGLAALSDTQYF	TGTGCCAGCAGCCACGGACTAGCGGCCCTCTCGGATACGCAGTATTTT
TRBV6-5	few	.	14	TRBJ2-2	CASSYETDTGELFF	TGTGCCAGCAGTTACGAGACGGACACCGGGGAGCTGTTTTTT
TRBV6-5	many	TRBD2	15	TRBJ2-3	CASRLPGTSADTQYF	TGTGCCAGCAGACTCCCAGGGACTAGCGCAGATACGCAGTATTTT
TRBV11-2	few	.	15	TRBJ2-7	CASSGVPNNPYEQYF	TGTGCCAGCAGCGGGGTACCCAATAACCCCTACGAGCAGTACTTC
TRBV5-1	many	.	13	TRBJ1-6	CASRERDNSPLHF	TGCGCCAGCCGGGAAAGGGATAATTCACCCCTCCACTTT
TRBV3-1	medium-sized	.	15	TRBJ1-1	CASSQGGNWVTEAFF	TGTGCCAGCAGCCAAGGCGGGAACTGGGTCACTGAAGCTTTCTTT
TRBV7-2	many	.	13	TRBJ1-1	CASSLSREVGAFF	TGTGCCAGCAGCTTGAGCAGGGAGGTTGGAGCTTTCTTT
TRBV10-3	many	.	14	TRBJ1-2	CAISDGSSNYGYTF	TGTGCCATCAGTGACGGCAGCTCTAACTATGGCTACACCTTC
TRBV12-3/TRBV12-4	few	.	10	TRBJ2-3	CARPRDTQYF	TGTGCCAGGCCAAGGGATACGCAGTATTTT
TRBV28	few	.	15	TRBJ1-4	CASSQTGIQGEKLFF	TGTGCCAGCAGCCAAACCGGGATCCAAGGGGAAAAACTGTTTTTT
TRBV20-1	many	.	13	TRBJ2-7	CSAKRGRVYEQYF	TGCAGTGCTAAAAGGGGCAGGGTCTACGAGCAGTACTTC
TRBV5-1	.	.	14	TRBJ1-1	CASSLAGIGTEAFF	TGCGCCAGCAGCTTGGCTGGGATCGGGACTGAAGCTTTCTTT
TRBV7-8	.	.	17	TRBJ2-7	CASSLALTGTISYEQYF	TGTGCCAGCAGCTTAGCCCTGACCGGGACCATCTCCTACGAGCAGTACTTC
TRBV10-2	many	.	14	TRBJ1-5	CASRGPSEAGPQHF	TGCGCCAGCAGGGGGCCCAGCGAGGCTGGGCCCCAGCATTTT
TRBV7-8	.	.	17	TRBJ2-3	CASSWDGQGIRTDTQYF	TGTGCCAGCAGCTGGGATGGGCAGGGGATCAGGACAGATACGCAGTATTTT
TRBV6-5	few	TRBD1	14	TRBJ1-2	CASWRQGASYGYTF	TGTGCCAGCTGGAGACAGGGGGCAAGCTATGGCTACACCTTC
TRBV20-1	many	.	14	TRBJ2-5	CSARVELRRETQYF	TGCAGTGCTAGAGTAGAGCTACGGAGGGAGACCCAGTACTTC
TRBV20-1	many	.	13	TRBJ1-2	CSATPGDNYGYTF	TGCAGTGCTACCCCGGGGGATAACTATGGCTACACCTTC
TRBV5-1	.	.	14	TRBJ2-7	CASSWAPRYYEQYF	TGCGCCAGCAGCTGGGCCCCCCGTTACTACGAGCAGTACTTC